Here is one T cell receptor beta chain with its context. Antigen specificity is unknown. This sample is part of a study of Ad26.COV2.S vaccination and SARS-CoV-2 variants. Study-level background: The trial was COV1001 and the donor's arm was Ad26.COV2.S. Dosing was one shot or two shots 56 days apart.

Trimming left V 2 bases short and J 2 bases short, with 15 bases between. Germline loops: CDR1 MNHEY, CDR2 SVGAGI. CDR3 size: 16 residues. Study-wide points: The analyses of TCR breadth and depth may have understated the size of total T cell responses.

Assay: immunoSEQ multiplex PCR; the TCRdb copy retains only in-frame clones and omits some. The sample lists a few hundred thousand clones; approximately 83% were seen once. Stated treatment: roughly 19 received Ad26.COV2.S at low or high dose, single or two shots; about 5 received placebo; per-sample allocation not given. Day 63 after the first vaccine or placebo injection was the time point for sampling. This sample comprised peripheral blood, obtained in a trial of Ad26.COV2.S vaccine versus placebo. This chain links TRBV6-5 with TRBJ1-2; the D gene is possibly TRBD1 (6 bases). The TCR comes from a person aged 18-65 years who received the Ad26.COV2.S COVID-19 vaccine or a placebo. CDR3 sequence (DNA): TGTGCCAGCAGTTACATAAGGGGGGGAGGGAACTATGGCTACACCTTC. Protein sequence: CASSYIRGGGNYGYTF.